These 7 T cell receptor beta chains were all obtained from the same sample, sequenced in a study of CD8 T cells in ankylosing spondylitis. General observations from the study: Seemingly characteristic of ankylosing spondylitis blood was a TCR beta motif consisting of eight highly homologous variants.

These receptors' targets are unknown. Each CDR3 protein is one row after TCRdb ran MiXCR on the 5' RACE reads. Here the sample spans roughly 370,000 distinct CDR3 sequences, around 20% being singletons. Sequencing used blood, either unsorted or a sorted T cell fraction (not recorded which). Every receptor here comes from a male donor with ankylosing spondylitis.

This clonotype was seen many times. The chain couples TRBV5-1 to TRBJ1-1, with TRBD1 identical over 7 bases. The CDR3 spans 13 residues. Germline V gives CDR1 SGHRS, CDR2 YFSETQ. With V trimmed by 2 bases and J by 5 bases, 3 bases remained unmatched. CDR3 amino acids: CASSFTGETEAFF. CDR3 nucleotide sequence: TGCGCCAGCAGCTTCACAGGGGAGACTGAAGCTTTCTTT.

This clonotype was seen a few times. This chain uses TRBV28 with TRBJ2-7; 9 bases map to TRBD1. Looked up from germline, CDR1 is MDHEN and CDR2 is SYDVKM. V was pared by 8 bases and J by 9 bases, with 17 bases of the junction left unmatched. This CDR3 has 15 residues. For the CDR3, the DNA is TGTGCCAGCCAACCACCCGGGACAGGGAAGATCGGGCAGTACTTC. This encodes CASQPPGTGKIGQYF.

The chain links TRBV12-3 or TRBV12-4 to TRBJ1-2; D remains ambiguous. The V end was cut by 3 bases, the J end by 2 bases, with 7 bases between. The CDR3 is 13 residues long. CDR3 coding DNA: TGTGCCAGCAGTTTCTTCCGCAACTATGGCTACACCTTC. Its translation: CASSFFRNYGYTF.

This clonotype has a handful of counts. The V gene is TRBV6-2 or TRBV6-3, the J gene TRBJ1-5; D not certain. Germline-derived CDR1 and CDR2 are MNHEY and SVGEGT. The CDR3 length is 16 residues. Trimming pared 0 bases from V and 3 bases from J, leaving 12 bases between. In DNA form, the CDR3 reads TGTGCCAGCAGTTACTCTCCGCAGTGGCCCAATCAGCCCCAGCATTTT. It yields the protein CASSYSPQWPNQPQHF.

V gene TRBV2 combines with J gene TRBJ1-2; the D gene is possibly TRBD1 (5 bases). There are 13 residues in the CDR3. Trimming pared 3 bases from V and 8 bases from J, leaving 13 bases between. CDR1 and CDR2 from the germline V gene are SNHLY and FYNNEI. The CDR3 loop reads CASSEGRDVGYTF. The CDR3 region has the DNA TGTGCCAGCAGTGAGGGTAGGGACGTCGGCTACACCTTC.

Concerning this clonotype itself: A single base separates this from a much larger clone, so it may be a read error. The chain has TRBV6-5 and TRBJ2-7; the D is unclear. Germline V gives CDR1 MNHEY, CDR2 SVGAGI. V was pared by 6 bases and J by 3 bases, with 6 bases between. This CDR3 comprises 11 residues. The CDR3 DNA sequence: TGTGCCAGCAGGCGGAACTACGAGCAGTACTTC. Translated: CASRRNYEQYF.

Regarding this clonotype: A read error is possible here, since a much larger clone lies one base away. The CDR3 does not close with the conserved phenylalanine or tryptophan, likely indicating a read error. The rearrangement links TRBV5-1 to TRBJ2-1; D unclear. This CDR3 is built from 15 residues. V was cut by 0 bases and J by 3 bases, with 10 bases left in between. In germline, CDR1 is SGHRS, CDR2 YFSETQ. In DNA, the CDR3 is TGCGCCAGCAGCTTGGTCCTACAAAACTACAATGAGCAGTTCCTC. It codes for CASSLVLQNYNEQFL.